The next 21 T cell receptor beta chains were all read from a single sample in a study of T cells expressing NK-cell markers. TCRdb reanalyzed the 5' RACE reads, giving one entry per CDR3 protein sequence and no DNA. The table for this sample gives about 260,000 distinct CDR3 sequences. Sample: blood T cells: a sorted CD56 or NKG2C T cell subset, CD4+ or CD8+ T cells, or bulk PBMC T cells (not recorded which). The receptors shown here come from a man in his late teens or twenties in good health.

The V call is TRBV12-3 or TRBV12-4, the J call TRBJ2-5; lacking DNA, the TRBD2 call made by TCRdb goes unchecked. This CDR3 has 13 amino acids. The CDR3 is CASSSQTRGAQYF.

The rearrangement joins TRBV19 to TRBJ1-1; without DNA, the TCRdb call of TRBD1 cannot be checked. The CDR3 extends over 15 amino acids. Germline CDR1 reads LNHDA; CDR2 reads SQIVND (reference sequence). CDR3: CASKRSGQFNTEAFF.

The V call is TRBV20-1, the J call TRBJ2-7. This CDR3 has 11 residues. The germline V gene encodes CDR1 DFQATT and CDR2 SNEGSKA (reference sequence). The CDR3 loop reads CSAGVNYEQYF.

CDR3 region: CASSPLSGANTEAFF. The chain links TRBV18 to TRBJ1-1; as DNA is missing, the TRBD1 call by TCRdb cannot be tested. This CDR3 contains 15 residues. Germline assignment: CDR1 KGHSH and CDR2 LQKENI.

The gene calls are TRBV20-1 and TRBJ2-7; TCRdb reports TRBD2, a call that lacks DNA to check it against. The CDR3 has 20 amino acids. Germline V gene lookup returns CDR1 DFQATT and CDR2 SNEGSKA (reference sequence). The chain's CDR3 is CSARLHPGQRTSGKVYEQYF.

CDR3 protein: CAISPTGDTGETQYF. The genes are TRBV10-3 and TRBJ2-5; with no DNA, the TCRdb D assignment of TRBD1 cannot be verified. This CDR3 comprises 15 residues. Germline loops: CDR1 ENHRY, CDR2 SYGVKD.

The chain uses TRBV12-3 or TRBV12-4 and TRBJ2-3. The CDR3 sequence is 13 residues long. CDR3: CASSPTSADTQYF.

This rearrangement joins TRBV7-2 to TRBJ2-7; TCRdb proposes TRBD2, but this gene call is untestable without DNA. The CDR3 consists of 15 residues. Germline V gene sequence: CDR1 SGHTA, CDR2 FQGNSA. CDR3 sequence reads: CASSLAAGFSYEQYF.

V is TRBV20-1 and J is TRBJ2-5; TCRdb returns TRBD2, unconfirmable since there is no DNA. Germline V gives CDR1 DFQATT, CDR2 SNEGSKA (reference sequence). The CDR3 runs to 13 residues. CDR3: CSARTGEYETQYF.

J is TRBJ1-5 and V is TRBV20-1. The CDR3 contains 14 residues. The germline V gene has CDR1 DFQATT and CDR2 SNEGSKA (reference sequence). CDR3 region: CSAEIGDGNQPQHF.

The chain combines TRBV10-3 with TRBJ2-5; the TRBD1 assignment by TCRdb is unverifiable without DNA. Germline CDR1 reads ENHRY; CDR2 reads SYGVKD. The CDR3 consists of 16 residues. The CDR3 sequence is CAISEFTTGGQETQYF.

The chain recombines TRBV10-3 with TRBJ1-1; as DNA is missing, the TRBD1 call by TCRdb cannot be tested. CDR3 length equals 14 residues. Germline V CDR1 and CDR2: ENHRY, SYGVKD. The CDR3 sequence: CAIRTTGMNTEAFF.

V gene TRBV13 combines with J gene TRBJ2-7; checking the TCRdb D call of TRBD2 is not possible without DNA. Per germline, CDR1 PRHDT and CDR2 FYEKMQ (reference sequence). The CDR3 loop spans 15 amino acids. CDR3 sequence reads: CASSRRTSGTYEQYF.

CDR3 protein: CASRRDTDTQYF. This rearrangement joins TRBV7-2 to TRBJ2-3; the TCRdb call, TRBD1, lacks DNA for checking. The CDR3 is made up of 12 amino acids. Germline lookup yields CDR1 SGHTA and CDR2 FQGNSA.

The chain employs TRBV20-1 and TRBJ2-1; TCRdb gives TRBD1 as the D gene, but with no DNA this cannot be confirmed. This CDR3 is 11 amino acids long. Germline V gene lookup returns CDR1 DFQATT and CDR2 SNEGSKA (reference sequence). CDR3 region: CSASHRGEQFF.

V gene TRBV3-1 combines with J gene TRBJ2-6; absent DNA, TCRdb's TRBD2 call cannot be checked. This CDR3 has 18 residues. CDR1 is LGHDT, CDR2 YNNKEL, per germline (reference sequence). The CDR3 loop is CASSLPSGRMSGANVLTF.

The chain uses TRBV4-3 and TRBJ2-3; TCRdb names TRBD2, which stays unverified in the absence of DNA. Germline assignment: CDR1 LGHNA and CDR2 YSLEER. This CDR3 spans 18 amino acids. The chain's CDR3 is CASSQGTGLDAFRDTQYF.

The J gene is TRBJ2-7, the V gene TRBV7-3. The CDR3 is 13 amino acids. Germline loops: CDR1 SGHTA, CDR2 FQGTGA. The CDR3 spells CASSSDSSYEQYF.

The rearrangement uses TRBV2 and TRBJ2-3; checking the TCRdb D call of TRBD1 is not possible without DNA. This CDR3 has 15 residues. CDR1 and CDR2 (germline): SNHLY, FYNNEI. This CDR3 reads CASTVAGISTDTQYF.

The chain carries TRBV12-3 or TRBV12-4 and TRBJ2-3; TCRdb's D call of TRBD1 is untestable without DNA. CDR3 length equals 16 residues. This CDR3 reads CASSSGNRASTDTQYF.

The chain employs TRBV20-1 and TRBJ2-3; TCRdb lists TRBD2, though no DNA is available to test this call. Germline CDR1 and CDR2: DFQATT and SNEGSKA (reference sequence). The CDR3 extends over 12 amino acids. The CDR3 protein is CSASRAVDTQYF.